This T cell receptor beta chain was recorded in a study of T cells in localized non-small cell lung cancer. Sequenced by immunoSEQ multiplex PCR; TCRdb stores in-frame clones only, minus some. The sample shows 20,000 to 30,000 clones, 81% of them seen only once. In germline, CDR1 is ENHRY, CDR2 SYGVKD. The CDR3 is 12 residues long. The V gene lost 9 bases and the J gene lost 11 bases, with 19 bases spanning the gap. This sequence originates from a man aged 40 to 69 with stage III squamous cell lung carcinoma. The material sequenced was peripheral blood, taken before any cancer treatment. The gene calls are TRBV10-3 and TRBJ1-1; a weak D match, TRBD1 (6 bases). CDR3 in DNA: TGTGCCATAGCCCCCGGCAGGGGTGGTGCTTTCTTT. Residues: CAIAPGRGGAFF.